This T cell receptor (beta chain) was retrieved from a study of graft-versus-host responses after intestinal transplantation. Study-wide context: Every recipient had anti-thymocyte globulin induction and approximately 3 years of tacrolimus plus steroids.

Labeling with CFSE marked approximately 200,000 responder cells, which were plated with approximately 200,000 irradiated, violet-dye-labeled stimulator cells. Sorting of proliferating CFSE-low CD3+CD4+ and CD3+CD8+ responders took place after the reaction. Libraries were prepared by immunoSEQ multiplex PCR; TCRdb keeps only in-frame clonotypes and omits some of them. The table lists some 24,000 clones, approximately 40% of them singletons. The germline V and J ends were trimmed by 5 bases and 5 bases, with 9 bases remaining between them. The length of the CDR3 is 12 residues. CDR1 and CDR2 (germline): LNHDA, SQIVND (reference sequence). Findings of the study overall: Among recipient marrow samples, GvH clones were found; some appeared first in ileum or blood.

The rearrangement joins TRBV19 to TRBJ2-5, with no clear D. The material was alloreactive CD4+ T cells from a mixed lymphocyte reaction culture, obtained before intestinal transplant. The subset was: CFSE-low proliferating T cells sorted from approximately 6-day pre-transplant mixed lymphocyte reaction (GvH or HvG direction). This sequence originates from a human patient who received an intestinal transplant. CDR3 sequence reads: CASSPGVETQYF. In DNA, the CDR3 is TGTGCCAGTAGTCCCGGAGTGGAGACCCAGTACTTC.